This T cell receptor beta chain was obtained from a study of shared clonotypes between healthy human individuals. V lost 4 bases and J lost 2; bases outside the gene matches: 9. Germline values: CDR1 MNHEY, CDR2 SVGAGI. CDR3 size: 16 residues. Whole-study results and caveats: Donor scarcity curtailed the genetic and exposure-history diversity represented herein.

On this clone itself: What it binds is not known.

Positive CCR7 selection of CD45RO-negative cells yielded the naive CD8 cells, and terminally differentiated effector memory CD45RA+ cells were excluded. The data were produced by immunoSEQ multiplex PCR, yet TCRdb's version contains in-frame clones alone and is incomplete. This sample yields about 2.2 million clones, of which around 93% are seen a single time; under 2% belongs to the top ten. The TCR sequence derives from a man aged 18 to 29 in good health. Some clones in this sample may be carry-over from other donors' samples. The sample taken for sequencing was naive CD8+ T cells from PBMCs. The rearrangement uses TRBV6-5 and TRBJ2-3; the match to TRBD2 covers 7 bases. The CDR3 region is CASSFLAASTTDTQYF. For the CDR3, the DNA is TGTGCCAGCAGTTTCCTAGCGGCCTCCACCACAGATACGCAGTATTTT.